The 10 T cell receptor beta chains below come from one sample, sequenced in a study of blood T cell repertoires in COVID-19. Produced via immunoSEQ multiplex PCR; TCRdb's table is partial and in-frame only. The sample holds some 300,000 clones, about nine tenths seen once. Sequenced sample: PBMCs or T cells enriched from blood (not recorded which). These receptors were collected from a woman younger than 45 who had recovered from COVID-19.

This sequence joins TRBV5-5 and TRBJ2-5, with TRBD1 as a possible D gene (6 bases). V lost 4 bases, J lost 2 bases, and 9 bases lay in between. Germline assignment: CDR1 SGHKS and CDR2 YYEKEE (reference sequence). CDR3 length equals 13 residues. The CDR3 sequence is CASSRGGQETQYF. The DNA of the CDR3 is TGTGCCAGCAGCCGAGGGGGACAAGAGACCCAGTACTTC.

Worth noting for this clone: This same CDR3 is encoded by further DNA sequences in the sample. CDR3 sequence (DNA): TGCGCCAGCAGCCAAGGGGACAGGGATCAGCCCCAGCATTTT. Its protein product is CASSQGDRDQPQHF. The gene calls are TRBV4-3 and TRBJ1-5, with 9 nucleotides matching TRBD1. Germline trimming cut 1 base from V and 5 bases from J; bases unmatched to any gene: 0. Germline-derived CDR1 and CDR2 are LGHNA and YSLEER. The CDR3 loop spans 14 amino acids.

The genes are TRBV28 and TRBJ2-5; 9 bases line up with TRBD2. This CDR3 is 19 amino acids long. From germline, CDR1 is MDHEN and CDR2 SYDVKM. Unmatched junction bases numbered 14, after V lost 2 bases and J lost 1 base. CDR3 amino acids: CASSLRRGRGGRAQETQYF. For the CDR3, the DNA is TGTGCCAGCAGTTTACGTCGTGGACGGGGCGGGAGGGCCCAAGAGACCCAGTACTTC.

The chain has TRBV2 and TRBJ1-1, with 9 bases that match TRBD1. J was trimmed by 10 bases and V by 7 bases; bases with no gene match: 10. Germline V gene sequence: CDR1 SNHLY, CDR2 FYNNEI. This CDR3 is 13 amino acids long. The CDR3 DNA reads TGTGCCAGCACCCCTTGGACAGGGGAGGGAGCTTTCTTT. Translating it yields CASTPWTGEGAFF. The full variable domain, rest sourced from reference TRBV2 and TRBJ1-1, is EPEVTQTPSHQVTQMGQEVILRCVPISNHLYFYWYRQILGQKVEFLVSFYNNEISEKSEIFDDQFSVERPDGSNFTLKIRSTKLEDSAMYFCASTPWTGEGAFFGQGTRLTVV.

The chain has TRBV5-4 and TRBJ2-1, with 13 nucleotides matching TRBD2. Germline CDR1 and CDR2: SGHNT and YYREEE (reference sequence). V was pared by 5 bases and J by 4 bases, with 3 bases of the junction left unmatched. The CDR3 is made up of 15 amino acids. CDR3 coding DNA: TGTGCCAGCAGTCCGGGACTAGCGGGATACAATGAGCAGTTCTTC. Protein: CASSPGLAGYNEQFF.

The chain couples TRBV4-2 to TRBJ1-5; 8 bases are shared with TRBD1. The length of the CDR3 is 16 residues. V was pared by 1 base and J by 5 bases, with 7 bases of the junction left unmatched. Germline CDR1 reads LGHNA; CDR2 reads YNFKEQ. CDR3 sequence reads: CASSQAGQGDYQPQHF. The CDR3, as DNA: TGTGCCAGCAGCCAAGCAGGACAGGGTGATTATCAGCCCCAGCATTTT.

The chain uses TRBV29-1 and TRBJ2-7; possibly TRBD2 for D (5 bases). V was trimmed by 7 bases and J by 6 bases, leaving 10 bases between them. Germline CDR1 reads SQVTM; CDR2 reads ANQGSEA. The CDR3 is made up of 10 amino acids. DNA for the CDR3: TGCAGCGCGTACAGCGGCGAGCAGTACTTC. This translates into CSAYSGEQYF.

This chain links TRBV6-5 with TRBJ1-2; D is ambiguous. This CDR3 is built from 15 residues. Trimming took 0 bases from V and 4 from J, leaving 12 bases between them. CDR1 is MNHEY and CDR2 is SVGAGI in the germline V gene. CDR3 sequence reads: CASSYSGGGFYGYTF. In DNA, the CDR3 is TGTGCCAGCAGTTACTCGGGAGGTGGGTTCTATGGCTACACCTTC.

The rearrangement joins TRBV2 to TRBJ2-2, with 7 bases aligning to TRBD1. Germline V lookup: CDR1 SNHLY, CDR2 FYNNEI. The CDR3 covers 16 residues. The junction had 7 bases not matched to a gene; V was cut back by 6 bases and J by 0 bases. The CDR3 region is CASSREQGANTGELFF. For the CDR3, the DNA is TGTGCCAGCAGCCGCGAGCAGGGGGCGAACACCGGGGAGCTGTTTTTT.

The CDR3 reads CASSPQEGRSNEKLFF. DNA for the CDR3: TGTGCCAGCTCACCCCAGGAGGGACGTTCGAATGAAAAACTGTTTTTT. The chain is built from TRBV18 and TRBJ1-4; perhaps TRBD1 as D (5 bases). The CDR3 runs 16 residues. Germline V gives CDR1 KGHSH, CDR2 LQKENI. V gave up 3 bases and J gave up 5 bases, with 16 bases separating them.